This T cell receptor (beta chain) originates from a study of cytomegalovirus exposure and HLA in healthy donors. In the study overall: Out of several hundred genotyped donors, about 76% belonged to the Caucasian-associated ancestry cluster.

Findings of the study overall: CMV serostatus stood as the only immune exposure information on hand. Among donors in an Asian-associated ancestry cluster, a later analysis reportedly found fewer N-insertions than the roughly 700-donor mean.

This PCR relied on a set of 60 Vbeta primers and 13 Jbeta primers. Original handling: Per a later analysis, the number of unique TCR beta chains was around 80 million, of which roughly 10 million were shared. Sequencing used immunoSEQ multiplex PCR; TCRdb keeps in-frame clones, though not all of them. V, J and clone size are taken as reported in that table, and D and trimming were inferred from the DNA itself. The sample gives about 170,000 clones, over 70% of which show up once; more than 1% is in the top ten. The CDR3 length is 18 residues. V shed 2 bases, J shed 1 base, and the junction held 5 bases outside the gene matches. Germline CDR1 SGDLS, CDR2 YYNGEE. About this clone: What it binds is not known.

The rearrangement links TRBV9 to TRBJ2-5; TRBD2 aligns across 16 bases. The sequence was obtained from a boy younger than 10 in good health and CMV-seronegative. Sequenced: PBMCs. The DNA for the CDR3 is TGTGCCAGCAGCGTTGGGACTAGCGGGAGGGCCCTCCAAGAGACCCAGTACTTC. This translates into CASSVGTSGRALQETQYF.